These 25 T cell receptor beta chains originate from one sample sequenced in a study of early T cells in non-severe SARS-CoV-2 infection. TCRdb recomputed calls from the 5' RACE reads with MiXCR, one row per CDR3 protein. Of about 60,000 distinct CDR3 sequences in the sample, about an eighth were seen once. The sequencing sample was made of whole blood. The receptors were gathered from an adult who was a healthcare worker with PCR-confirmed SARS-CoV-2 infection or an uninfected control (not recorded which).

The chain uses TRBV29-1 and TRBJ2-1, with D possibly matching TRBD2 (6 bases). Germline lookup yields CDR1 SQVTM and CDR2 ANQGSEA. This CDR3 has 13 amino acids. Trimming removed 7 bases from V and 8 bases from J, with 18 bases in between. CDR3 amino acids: CSAGTVLQYEQFF. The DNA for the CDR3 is TGCAGCGCCGGGACTGTACTTCAGTATGAGCAGTTCTTC.

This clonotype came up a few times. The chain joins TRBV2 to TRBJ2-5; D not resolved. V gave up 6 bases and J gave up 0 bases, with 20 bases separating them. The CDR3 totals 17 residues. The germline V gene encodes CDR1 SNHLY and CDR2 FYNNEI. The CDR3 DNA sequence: TGTGCCAGCAGCGCCCAACCCGGACGGACGGACCAAGAGACCCAGTACTTC. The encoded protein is CASSAQPGRTDQETQYF.

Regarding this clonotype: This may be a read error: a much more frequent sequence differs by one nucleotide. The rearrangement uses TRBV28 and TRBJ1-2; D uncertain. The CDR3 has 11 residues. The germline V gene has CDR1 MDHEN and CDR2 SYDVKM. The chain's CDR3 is CVSTDFYGYTF. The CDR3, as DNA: TGTGTCAGCACCGACTTCTATGGCTACACCTTC.

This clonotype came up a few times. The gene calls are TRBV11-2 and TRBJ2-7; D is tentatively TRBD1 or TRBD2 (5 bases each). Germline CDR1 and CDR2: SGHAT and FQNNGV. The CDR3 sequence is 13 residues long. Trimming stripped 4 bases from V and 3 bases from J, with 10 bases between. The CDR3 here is CASSSRDGYEQYF. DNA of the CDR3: TGTGCCAGCAGCTCCCGGGACGGCTACGAGCAGTACTTC.

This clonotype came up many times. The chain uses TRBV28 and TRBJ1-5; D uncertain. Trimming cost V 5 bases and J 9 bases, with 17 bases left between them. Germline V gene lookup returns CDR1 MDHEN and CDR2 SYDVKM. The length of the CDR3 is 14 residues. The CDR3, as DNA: TGTGCCAGCAGTCCTTCAACCTTGCGGGGGCCCCAGCATTTT. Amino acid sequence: CASSPSTLRGPQHF.

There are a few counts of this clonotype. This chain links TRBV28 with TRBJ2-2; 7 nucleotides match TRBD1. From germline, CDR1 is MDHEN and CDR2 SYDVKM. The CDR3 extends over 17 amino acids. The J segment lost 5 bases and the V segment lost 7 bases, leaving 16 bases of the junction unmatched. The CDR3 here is CASILTSGTARTGELFF. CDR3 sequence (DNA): TGTGCCAGCATTCTAACCTCCGGGACAGCTAGGACCGGGGAGCTGTTTTTT.

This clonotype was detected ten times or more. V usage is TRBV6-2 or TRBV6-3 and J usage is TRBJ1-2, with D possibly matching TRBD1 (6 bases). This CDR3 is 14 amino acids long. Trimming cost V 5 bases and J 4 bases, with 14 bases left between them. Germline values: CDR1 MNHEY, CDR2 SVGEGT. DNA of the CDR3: TGTGCCAGCAGTGAACAGGGTAGGGCCTATGGCTACACCTTC. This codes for CASSEQGRAYGYTF.

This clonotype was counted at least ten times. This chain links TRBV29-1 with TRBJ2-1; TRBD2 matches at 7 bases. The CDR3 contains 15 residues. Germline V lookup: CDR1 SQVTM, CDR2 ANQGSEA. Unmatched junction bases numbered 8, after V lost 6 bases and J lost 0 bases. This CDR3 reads CSVLSGIYSYNEQFF. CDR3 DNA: TGCAGCGTCCTAAGCGGGATATACTCCTACAATGAGCAGTTCTTC.

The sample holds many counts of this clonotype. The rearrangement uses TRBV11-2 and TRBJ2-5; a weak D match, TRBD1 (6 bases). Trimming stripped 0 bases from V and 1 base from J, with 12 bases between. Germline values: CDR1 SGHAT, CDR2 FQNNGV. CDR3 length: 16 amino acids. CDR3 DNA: TGTGCCAGCAGCTTAGAGGGGGCCTTAACCCAAGAGACCCAGTACTTC. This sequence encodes CASSLEGALTQETQYF.

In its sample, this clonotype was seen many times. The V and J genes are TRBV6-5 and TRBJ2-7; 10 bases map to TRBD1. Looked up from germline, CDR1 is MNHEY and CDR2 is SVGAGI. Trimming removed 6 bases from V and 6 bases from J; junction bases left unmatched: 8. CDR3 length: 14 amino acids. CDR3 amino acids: CASSLIGTGVEQYF. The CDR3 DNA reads TGTGCCAGCAGCCTTATCGGGACAGGGGTCGAGCAGTACTTC.

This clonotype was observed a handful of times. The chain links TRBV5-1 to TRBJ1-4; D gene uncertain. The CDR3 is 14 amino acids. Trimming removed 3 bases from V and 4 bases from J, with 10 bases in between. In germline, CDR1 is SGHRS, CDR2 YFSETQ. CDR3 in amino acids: CASSSTGYNEKLFF. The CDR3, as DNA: TGCGCCAGCAGCTCGACCGGATATAATGAAAAACTGTTTTTT.

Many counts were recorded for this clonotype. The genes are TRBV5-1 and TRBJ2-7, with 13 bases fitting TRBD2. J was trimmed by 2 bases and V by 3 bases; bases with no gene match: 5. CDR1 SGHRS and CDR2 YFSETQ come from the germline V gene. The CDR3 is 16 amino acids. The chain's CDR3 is CASSSLTSGRAYEQYF. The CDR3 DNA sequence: TGCGCCAGCAGCTCTTTAACTAGCGGGAGGGCCTACGAGCAGTACTTC.

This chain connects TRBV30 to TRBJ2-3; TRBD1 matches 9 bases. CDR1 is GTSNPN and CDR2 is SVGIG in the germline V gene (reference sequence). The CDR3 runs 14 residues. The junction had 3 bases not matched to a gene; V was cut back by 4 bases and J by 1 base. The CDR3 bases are TGTGCCTGGAACCGGGACAGGGGCACAGATACGCAGTATTTT. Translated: CAWNRDRGTDTQYF. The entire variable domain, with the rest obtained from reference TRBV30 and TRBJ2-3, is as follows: SQTIHQWPATLVQPVGSPLSLECTVEGTSNPNLYWYRQAAGRGLQLLFYSVGIGQISSEVPQNLSASRPQDRQFILSSKKLLLSDSGFYLCAWNRDRGTDTQYFGPGTRLTVL.

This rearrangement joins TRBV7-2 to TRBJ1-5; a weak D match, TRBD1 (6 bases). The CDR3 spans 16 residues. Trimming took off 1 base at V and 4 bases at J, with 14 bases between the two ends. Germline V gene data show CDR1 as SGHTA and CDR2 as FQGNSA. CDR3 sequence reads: CASSLEGTLGNQPQHF. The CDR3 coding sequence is TGTGCCAGCAGCTTAGAAGGGACATTGGGGAATCAGCCCCAGCATTTT.

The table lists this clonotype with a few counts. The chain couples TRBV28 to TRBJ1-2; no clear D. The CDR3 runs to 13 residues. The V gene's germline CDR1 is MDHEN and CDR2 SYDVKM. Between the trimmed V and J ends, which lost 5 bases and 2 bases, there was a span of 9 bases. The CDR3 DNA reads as TGTGCCAGCAGTGGGTTCCAGAACTATGGCTACACCTTC. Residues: CASSGFQNYGYTF.

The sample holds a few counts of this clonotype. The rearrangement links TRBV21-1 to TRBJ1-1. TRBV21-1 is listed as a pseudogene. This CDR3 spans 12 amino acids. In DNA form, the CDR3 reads TGTGCCAGCAGCAGATGGACGTCTGAAGCTTTCTTT. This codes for CASSRWTSEAFF.

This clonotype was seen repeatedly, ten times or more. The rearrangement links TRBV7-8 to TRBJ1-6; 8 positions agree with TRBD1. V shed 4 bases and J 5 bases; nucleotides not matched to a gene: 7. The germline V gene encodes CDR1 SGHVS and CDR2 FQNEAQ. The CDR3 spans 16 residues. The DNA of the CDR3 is TGTGCCAGCAGCTCGCTGGGGACAGGCAATAATTCACCCCTCCACTTT. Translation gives CASSSLGTGNNSPLHF.

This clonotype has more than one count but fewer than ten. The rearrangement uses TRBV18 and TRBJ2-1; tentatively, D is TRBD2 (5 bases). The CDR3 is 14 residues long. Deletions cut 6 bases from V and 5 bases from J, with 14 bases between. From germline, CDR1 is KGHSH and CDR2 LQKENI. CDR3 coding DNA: TGTGCCAGCTCGCAGGAACCGGAGGACAATGAGCAGTTCTTC. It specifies CASSQEPEDNEQFF.

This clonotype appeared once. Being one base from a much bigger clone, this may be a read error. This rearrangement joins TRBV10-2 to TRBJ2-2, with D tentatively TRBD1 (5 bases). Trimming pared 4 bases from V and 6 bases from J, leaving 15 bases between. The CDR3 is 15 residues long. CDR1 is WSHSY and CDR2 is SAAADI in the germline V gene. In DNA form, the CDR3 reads TGCGCCAGCAGTGTGGGTGCGACAGTTTCCGGGGAGCTGTTTTTT. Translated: CASSVGATVSGELFF.

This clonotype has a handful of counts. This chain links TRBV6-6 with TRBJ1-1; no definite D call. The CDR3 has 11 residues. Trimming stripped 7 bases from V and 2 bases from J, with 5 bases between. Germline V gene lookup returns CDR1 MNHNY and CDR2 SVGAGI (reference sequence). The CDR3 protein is CASTPNTEAFF. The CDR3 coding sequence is TGTGCCAGCACCCCCAACACTGAAGCTTTCTTT.

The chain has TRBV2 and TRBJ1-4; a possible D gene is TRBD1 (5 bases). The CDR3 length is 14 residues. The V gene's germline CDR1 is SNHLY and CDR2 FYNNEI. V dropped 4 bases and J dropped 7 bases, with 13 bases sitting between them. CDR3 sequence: CASSVQGVGEKLFF. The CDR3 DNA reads TGTGCCAGCAGTGTCCAGGGAGTTGGTGAAAAACTGTTTTTT.

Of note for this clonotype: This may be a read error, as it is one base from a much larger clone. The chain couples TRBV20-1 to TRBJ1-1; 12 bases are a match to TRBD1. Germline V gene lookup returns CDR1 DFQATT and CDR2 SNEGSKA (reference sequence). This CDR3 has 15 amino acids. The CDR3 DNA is TGCAGAGCTCTCCGGGACAGGGGGCGTTGGACTGAAGCTTTCTTT. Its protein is CRALRDRGRWTEAFF.

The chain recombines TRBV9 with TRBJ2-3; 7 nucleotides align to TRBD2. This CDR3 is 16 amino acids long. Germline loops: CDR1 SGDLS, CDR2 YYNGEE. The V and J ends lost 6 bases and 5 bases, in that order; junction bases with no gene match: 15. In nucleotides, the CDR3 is TGTGCCAGCAAACGGGAGCCCACACGCGGGGGAGATACGCAGTATTTT. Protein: CASKREPTRGGDTQYF.

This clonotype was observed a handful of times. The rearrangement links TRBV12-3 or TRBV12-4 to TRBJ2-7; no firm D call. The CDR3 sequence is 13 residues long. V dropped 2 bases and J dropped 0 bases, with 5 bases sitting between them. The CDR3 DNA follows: TGTGCCAGCAGTTTATGGTCCTCCTACGAGCAGTACTTC. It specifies CASSLWSSYEQYF.

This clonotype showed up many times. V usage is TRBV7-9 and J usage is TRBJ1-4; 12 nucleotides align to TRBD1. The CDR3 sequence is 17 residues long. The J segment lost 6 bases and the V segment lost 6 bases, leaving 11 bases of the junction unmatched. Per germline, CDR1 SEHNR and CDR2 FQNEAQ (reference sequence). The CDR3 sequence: CASSFTGTGGTYEKLFF. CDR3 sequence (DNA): TGTGCCAGCAGTTTTACCGGGACAGGGGGCACCTATGAAAAACTGTTTTTT.